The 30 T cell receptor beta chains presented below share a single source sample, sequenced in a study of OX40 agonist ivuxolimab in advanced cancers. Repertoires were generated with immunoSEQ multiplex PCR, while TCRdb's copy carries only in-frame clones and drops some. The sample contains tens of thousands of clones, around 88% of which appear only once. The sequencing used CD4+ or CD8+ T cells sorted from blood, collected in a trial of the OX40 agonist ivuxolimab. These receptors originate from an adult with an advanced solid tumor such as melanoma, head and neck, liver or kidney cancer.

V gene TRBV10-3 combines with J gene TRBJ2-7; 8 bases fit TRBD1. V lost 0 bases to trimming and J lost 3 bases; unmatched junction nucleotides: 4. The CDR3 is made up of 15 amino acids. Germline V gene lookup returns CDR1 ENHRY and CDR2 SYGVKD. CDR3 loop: CAISESTGQDYEQYF. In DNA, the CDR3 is TGTGCCATCAGTGAGTCTACGGGACAGGACTACGAGCAGTACTTC.

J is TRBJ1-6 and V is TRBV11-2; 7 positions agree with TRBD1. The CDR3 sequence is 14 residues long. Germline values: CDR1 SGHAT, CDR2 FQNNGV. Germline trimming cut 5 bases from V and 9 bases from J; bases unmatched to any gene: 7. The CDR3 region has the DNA TGTGCCAGCAGCGTAACAGGGGCTGGTTCACCCCTCCACTTT. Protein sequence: CASSVTGAGSPLHF.

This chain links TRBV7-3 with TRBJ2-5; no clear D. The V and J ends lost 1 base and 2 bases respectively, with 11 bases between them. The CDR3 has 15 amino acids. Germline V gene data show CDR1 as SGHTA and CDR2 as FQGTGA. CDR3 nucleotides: TGTGCCAGCAGCTTAAGAGGAACCGAACAAGAGACCCAGTACTTC. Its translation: CASSLRGTEQETQYF.

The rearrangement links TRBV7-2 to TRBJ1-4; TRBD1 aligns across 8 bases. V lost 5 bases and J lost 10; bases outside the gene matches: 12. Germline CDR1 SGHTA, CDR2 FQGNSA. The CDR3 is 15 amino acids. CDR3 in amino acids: CASSPGGRLVGKLFF. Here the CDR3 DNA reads TGTGCCAGCAGCCCAGGGGGCCGTCTCGTCGGAAAACTGTTTTTT.

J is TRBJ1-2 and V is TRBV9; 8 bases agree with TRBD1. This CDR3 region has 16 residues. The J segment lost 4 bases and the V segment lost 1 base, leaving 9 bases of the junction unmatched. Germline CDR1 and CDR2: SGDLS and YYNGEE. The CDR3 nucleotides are TGTGCCAGCAGCGTATCAGGGGGCGCTGGGAGCTATGGCTACACCTTC. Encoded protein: CASSVSGGAGSYGYTF.

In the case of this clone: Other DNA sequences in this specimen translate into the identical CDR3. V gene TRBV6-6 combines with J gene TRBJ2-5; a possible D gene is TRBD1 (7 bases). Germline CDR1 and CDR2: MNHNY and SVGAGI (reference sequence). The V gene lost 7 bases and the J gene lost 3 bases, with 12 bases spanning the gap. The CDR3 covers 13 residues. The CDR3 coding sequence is TGTGCCAGCACCCCCAGGGGGGAAGAGACCCAGTACTTC. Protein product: CASTPRGEETQYF.

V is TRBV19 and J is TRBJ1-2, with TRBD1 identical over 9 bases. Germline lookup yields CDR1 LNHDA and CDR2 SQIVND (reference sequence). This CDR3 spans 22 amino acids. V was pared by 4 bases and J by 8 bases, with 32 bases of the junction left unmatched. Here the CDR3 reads CASSTSHRLPGQGQTYTPGYTF. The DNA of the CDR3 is TGTGCCAGTAGTACCAGTCACCGACTTCCGGGACAGGGCCAAACTTATACCCCGGGCTACACCTTC.

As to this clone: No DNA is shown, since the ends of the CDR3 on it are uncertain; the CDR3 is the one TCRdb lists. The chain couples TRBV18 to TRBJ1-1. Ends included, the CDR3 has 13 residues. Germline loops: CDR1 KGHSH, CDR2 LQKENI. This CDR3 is CASSAALNTEAFF.

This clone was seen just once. CDR3 bases: TGTGCCAGCTCACGATCTCGACCCTCGGGGACCGGGGAGCTGTTTTTT. Residues: CASSRSRPSGTGELFF. The chain joins TRBV18 to TRBJ2-2; D is perhaps TRBD2 (5 bases). CDR3 length equals 16 residues. Trimming cost V 4 bases and J 5 bases, with 17 bases left between them. CDR1 KGHSH and CDR2 LQKENI come from the germline V gene.

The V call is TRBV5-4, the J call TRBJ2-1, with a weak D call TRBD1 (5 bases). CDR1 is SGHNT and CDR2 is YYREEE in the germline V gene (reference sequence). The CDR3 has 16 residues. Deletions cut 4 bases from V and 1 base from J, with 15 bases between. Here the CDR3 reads CASSLSPRDSYNEQFF. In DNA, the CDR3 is TGTGCCAGCAGCCTCAGTCCCAGGGATTCCTACAATGAGCAGTTCTTC.

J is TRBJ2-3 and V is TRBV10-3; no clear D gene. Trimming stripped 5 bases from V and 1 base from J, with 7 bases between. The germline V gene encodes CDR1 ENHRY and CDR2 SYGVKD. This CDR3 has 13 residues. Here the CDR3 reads CAISRLGTDTQYF. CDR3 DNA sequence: TGTGCCATCAGTCGGCTCGGCACAGATACGCAGTATTTT.

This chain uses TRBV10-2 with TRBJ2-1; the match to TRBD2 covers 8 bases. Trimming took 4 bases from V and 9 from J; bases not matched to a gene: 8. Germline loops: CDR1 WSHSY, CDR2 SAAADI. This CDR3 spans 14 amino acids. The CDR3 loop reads CASSAGGPSSEQFF. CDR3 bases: TGCGCCAGCAGTGCGGGGGGGCCTTCGAGTGAGCAGTTCTTC.

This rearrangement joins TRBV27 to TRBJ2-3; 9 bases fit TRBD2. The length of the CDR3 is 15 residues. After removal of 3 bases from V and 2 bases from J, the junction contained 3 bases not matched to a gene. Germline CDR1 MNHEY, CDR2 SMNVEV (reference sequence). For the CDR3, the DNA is TGTGCCAGCAGTTTCAGACTAGCGGACACAGATACGCAGTATTTT. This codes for CASSFRLADTDTQYF.

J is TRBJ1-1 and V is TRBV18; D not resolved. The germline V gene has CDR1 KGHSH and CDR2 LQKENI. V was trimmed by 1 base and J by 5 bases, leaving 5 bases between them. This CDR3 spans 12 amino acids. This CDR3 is CASSPRETEAFF. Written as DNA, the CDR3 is TGTGCCAGCTCACCACGGGAGACTGAAGCTTTCTTT.

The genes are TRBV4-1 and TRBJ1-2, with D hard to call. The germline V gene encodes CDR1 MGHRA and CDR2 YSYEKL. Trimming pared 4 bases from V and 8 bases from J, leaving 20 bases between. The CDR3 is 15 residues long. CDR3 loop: CASSPGGPLQMGYTF. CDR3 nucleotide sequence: TGCGCCAGCAGCCCGGGAGGGCCTCTTCAGATGGGCTACACCTTC.

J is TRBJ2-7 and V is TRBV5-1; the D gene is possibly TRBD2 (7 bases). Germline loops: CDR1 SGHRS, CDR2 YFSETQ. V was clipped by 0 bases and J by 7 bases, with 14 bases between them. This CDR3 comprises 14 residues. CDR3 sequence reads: CASSLGQGTKEQYF. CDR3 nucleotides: TGCGCCAGCAGCTTGGGGCAGGGGACTAAAGAGCAGTACTTC.

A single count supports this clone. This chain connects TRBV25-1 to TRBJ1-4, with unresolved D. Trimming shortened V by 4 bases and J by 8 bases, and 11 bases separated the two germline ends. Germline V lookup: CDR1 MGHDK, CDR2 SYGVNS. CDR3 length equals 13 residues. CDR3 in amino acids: CASSVGLGEKLFF. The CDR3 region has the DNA TGTGCCAGCAGTGTTGGGTTGGGCGAAAAACTGTTTTTT.

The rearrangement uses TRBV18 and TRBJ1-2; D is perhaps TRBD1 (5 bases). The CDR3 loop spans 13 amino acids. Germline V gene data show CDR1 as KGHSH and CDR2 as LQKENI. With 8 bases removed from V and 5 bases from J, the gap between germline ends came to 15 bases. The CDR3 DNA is TGTGCCAGCCGCCTCGGGGACGGTTATGGCTACACCTTC. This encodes CASRLGDGYGYTF.

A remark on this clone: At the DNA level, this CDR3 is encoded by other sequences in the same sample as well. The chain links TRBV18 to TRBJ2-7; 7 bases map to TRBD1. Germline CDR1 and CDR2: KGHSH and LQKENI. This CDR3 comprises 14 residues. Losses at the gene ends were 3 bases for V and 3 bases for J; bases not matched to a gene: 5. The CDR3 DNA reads TGTGCCAGCTCACCTCGACAGGGTGGCTACGAGCAGTACTTC. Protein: CASSPRQGGYEQYF.

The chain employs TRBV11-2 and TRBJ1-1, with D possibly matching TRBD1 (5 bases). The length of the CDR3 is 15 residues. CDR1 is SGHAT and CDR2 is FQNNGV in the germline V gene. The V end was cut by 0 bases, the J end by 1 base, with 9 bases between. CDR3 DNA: TGTGCCAGCAGCTTAGATGCAGGGCCGAACACTGAAGCTTTCTTT. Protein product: CASSLDAGPNTEAFF.

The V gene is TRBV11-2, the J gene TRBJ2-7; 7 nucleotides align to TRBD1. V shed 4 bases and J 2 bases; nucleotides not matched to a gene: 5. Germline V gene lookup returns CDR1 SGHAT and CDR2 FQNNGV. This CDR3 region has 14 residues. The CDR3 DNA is TGTGCCAGCAGCTCTCAGGGGGTCGCCTACGAGCAGTACTTC. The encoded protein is CASSSQGVAYEQYF.

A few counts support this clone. The CDR3 is CASSLGQGGGTRPLHF. The CDR3 DNA sequence: TGCGCCAGCAGCTTGGGGCAAGGAGGGGGTACCAGGCCCCTCCACTTT. The chain employs TRBV5-1 and TRBJ1-6, with TRBD1 as a possible D gene (6 bases). Germline V gene data show CDR1 as SGHRS and CDR2 as YFSETQ. CDR3 length: 16 residues. Trimming stripped 0 bases from V and 13 bases from J, with 20 bases between.

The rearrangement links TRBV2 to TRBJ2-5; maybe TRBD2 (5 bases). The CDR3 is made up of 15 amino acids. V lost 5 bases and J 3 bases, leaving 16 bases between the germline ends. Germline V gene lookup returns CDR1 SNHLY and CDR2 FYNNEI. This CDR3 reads CASSSSFPGKETQYF. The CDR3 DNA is TGTGCCAGCAGTAGCAGCTTTCCGGGAAAAGAGACCCAGTACTTC.

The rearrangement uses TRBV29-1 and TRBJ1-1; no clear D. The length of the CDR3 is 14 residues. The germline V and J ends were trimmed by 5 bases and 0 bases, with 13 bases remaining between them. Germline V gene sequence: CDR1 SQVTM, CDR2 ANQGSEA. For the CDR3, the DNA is TGCAGCGTTAAGGTCGGAATGGTGAACACTGAAGCTTTCTTT. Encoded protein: CSVKVGMVNTEAFF.

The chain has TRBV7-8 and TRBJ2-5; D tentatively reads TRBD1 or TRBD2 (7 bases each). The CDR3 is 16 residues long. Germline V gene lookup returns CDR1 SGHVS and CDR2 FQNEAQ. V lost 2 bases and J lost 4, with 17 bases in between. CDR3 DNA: TGTGCCAGCAGCTTATCGCAGGGGGGGGCCTTAGAGACCCAGTACTTC. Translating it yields CASSLSQGGALETQYF.

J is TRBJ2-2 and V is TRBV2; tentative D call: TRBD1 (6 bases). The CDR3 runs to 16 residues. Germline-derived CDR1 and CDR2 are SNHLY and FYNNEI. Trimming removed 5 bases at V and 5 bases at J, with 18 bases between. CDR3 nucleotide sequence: TGTGCCAGCAGTCGCGGGCAGGGGTTTGGTACCGGGGAGCTGTTTTTT. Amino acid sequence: CASSRGQGFGTGELFF. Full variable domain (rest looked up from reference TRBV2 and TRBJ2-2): EPEVTQTPSHQVTQMGQEVILRCVPISNHLYFYWYRQILGQKVEFLVSFYNNEISEKSEIFDDQFSVERPDGSNFTLKIRSTKLEDSAMYFCASSRGQGFGTGELFFGEGSRLTVL.

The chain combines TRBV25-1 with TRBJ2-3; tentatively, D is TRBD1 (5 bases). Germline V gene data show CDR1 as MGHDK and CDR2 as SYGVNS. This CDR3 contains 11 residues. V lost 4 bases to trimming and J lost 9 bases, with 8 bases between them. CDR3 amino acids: CASSAGYTQYF. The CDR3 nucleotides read TGTGCCAGCAGTGCAGGGTACACGCAGTATTTT.

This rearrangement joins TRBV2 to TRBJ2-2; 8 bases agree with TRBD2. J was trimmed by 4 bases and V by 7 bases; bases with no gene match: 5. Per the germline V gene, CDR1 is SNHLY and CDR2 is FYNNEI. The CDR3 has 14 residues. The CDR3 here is CASNRGGSTGELFF. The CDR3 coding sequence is TGTGCCAGCAATCGCGGGGGGAGCACCGGGGAGCTGTTTTTT.

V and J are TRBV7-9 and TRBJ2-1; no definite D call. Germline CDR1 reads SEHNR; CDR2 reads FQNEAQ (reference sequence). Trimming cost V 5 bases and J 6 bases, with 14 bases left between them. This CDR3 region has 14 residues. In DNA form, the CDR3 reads TGTGCCAGCAGCCCCCGGAAGTGGCCCAATGAGCAGTTCTTC. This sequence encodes CASSPRKWPNEQFF.

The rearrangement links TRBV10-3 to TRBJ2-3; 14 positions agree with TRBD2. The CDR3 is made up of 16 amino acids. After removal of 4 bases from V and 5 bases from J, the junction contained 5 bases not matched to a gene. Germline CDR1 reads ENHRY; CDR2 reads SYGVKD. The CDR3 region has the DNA TGTGCCATCAGTGGACTGGGGACTAGCGGGGGAGATACGCAGTATTTT. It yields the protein CAISGLGTSGGDTQYF.